The 22 T cell receptor beta chains in this list originate from one sample, sequenced in a study of beta chain features in type 1 diabetes. Regarding the study as a whole: Moderately but significantly shorter TCRB CDR3s were found in Type 1 diabetes patients in all four CD4+ subsets.

What these receptors recognize is not known. The whole isolated RNA underwent reverse transcription, so sequencing captured expressed TCRB transcripts. Some clones are missing from TCRdb's copy, which holds only in-frame ones; the method was immunoSEQ multiplex PCR. In the table there are 250,000 to 350,000 clones, roughly 13% of which are singletons. The sequenced sample consisted of naive CD4+ T cells from blood. Every receptor here comes from a man aged 30 to 39 with type 1 diabetes.

Only one count was recorded for this clone. The chain uses TRBV7-8 and TRBJ1-2; TRBD1 matches 7 bases. CDR1 and CDR2 (germline): SGHVS, FQNEAQ. CDR3 length equals 14 residues. With 6 bases clipped from V and 3 bases from J, the junction kept 7 bases outside the gene matches. The CDR3 nucleotides are TGTGCCAGCAGTCGACAGGGCCGGGACTATGGCTACACCTTC. Amino acids: CASSRQGRDYGYTF.

This clone was detected only a few times. This chain uses TRBV7-9 with TRBJ2-2, with D possibly matching TRBD2 (5 bases). Deletions cut 9 bases from V and 0 bases from J, with 11 bases between. The CDR3 consists of 14 residues. Germline V CDR1 and CDR2: SEHNR, FQNEAQ (reference sequence). CDR3 sequence (DNA): TGTGCCAGGCACGGGGTAGCGAACACCGGGGAGCTGTTTTTT. Its protein is CARHGVANTGELFF.

The rearrangement links TRBV27 to TRBJ2-2; D perhaps matches TRBD1 (5 bases). The CDR3 contains 13 residues. Germline V gives CDR1 MNHEY, CDR2 SMNVEV (reference sequence). V shed 6 bases and J shed 9 bases, with 14 bases lying between them. The CDR3 bases are TGTGCCAGCAGCCTTAATCGACAGAGGGAGCTGTTTTTT. This gives the protein CASSLNRQRELFF.

The chain couples TRBV19 to TRBJ2-1; 9 bases line up with TRBD2. With V trimmed by 0 bases and J by 7 bases, 7 bases remained unmatched. This CDR3 spans 16 amino acids. Germline V lookup: CDR1 LNHDA, CDR2 SQIVND (reference sequence). The CDR3 spells CASSIEGGRGRNEQFF. The CDR3 region has the DNA TGTGCCAGTAGTATAGAGGGCGGGAGGGGGAGGAATGAGCAGTTCTTC. Drawing the rest from reference TRBV19 and TRBJ2-1, the complete variable domain is DGGITQSPKYLFRKEGQNVTLSCEQNLNHDAMYWYRQDPGQGLRLIYYSQIVNDFQKGDIAEGYSVSREKKESFPLTVTSAQKNPTAFYLCASSIEGGRGRNEQFFGPGTRLTVL.

In its sample, this clone was seen a few times. The chain employs TRBV5-1 and TRBJ2-1; 13 bases map to TRBD2. This CDR3 has 15 residues. Germline CDR1 reads SGHRS; CDR2 reads YFSETQ. With 4 bases clipped from V and 9 bases from J, the junction kept 7 bases outside the gene matches. The CDR3 DNA is TGCGCCAGCAGCGCGGGACTAGCGGGACGAGGTGAGCAGTTCTTC. It translates to CASSAGLAGRGEQFF.

The chain uses TRBV5-1 and TRBJ1-1; D call uncertain. Germline V CDR1 and CDR2: SGHRS, YFSETQ. Trimming cost V 3 bases and J 8 bases, with 14 bases left between them. The CDR3 has 13 amino acids. The CDR3 DNA reads as TGCGCCAGCAGCTACTTGACGGGAATCGAAGCTTTCTTT. It codes for CASSYLTGIEAFF.

The chain employs TRBV4-3 and TRBJ2-5; D might be TRBD1 (6 bases). The length of the CDR3 is 17 residues. V lost 0 bases to trimming and J lost 5 bases, with 19 bases between them. Germline V lookup: CDR1 LGHNA, CDR2 YSLEER. Here the CDR3 DNA reads TGCGCCAGCAGCCAAGACCTACAGGGAAATATCGGGGAGACCCAGTACTTC. Protein product: CASSQDLQGNIGETQYF.

The CDR3 DNA reads TGCAGCGCGGTGGGACAGTTCTTGAACACTGAAGCTTTCTTT. Translated: CSAVGQFLNTEAFF. The chain joins TRBV29-1 to TRBJ1-1, with 7 bases fitting TRBD1. This CDR3 has 14 amino acids. Looked up from germline, CDR1 is SQVTM and CDR2 is ANQGSEA. Trimming took 7 bases from V and 0 from J; bases not matched to a gene: 8. Using reference TRBV29-1 and TRBJ1-1 for the parts outside the CDR3, the full variable domain is SAVISQKPSRDICQRGTSLTIQCQVDSQVTMMFWYRQQPGQSLTLIATANQGSEATYESGFVIDKFPISRPNLTFSTLTVSNMSPEDSSIYLCSAVGQFLNTEAFFGQGTRLTVV.

This clone was counted only a few times. The chain carries TRBV7-9 and TRBJ2-1; TRBD2 matches 9 bases. The CDR3 totals 17 residues. The J segment lost 4 bases and the V segment lost 7 bases, leaving 14 bases of the junction unmatched. Germline V lookup: CDR1 SEHNR, CDR2 FQNEAQ (reference sequence). The CDR3 bases are TGTGCCAGCAAGGATGGGCGGGAGGGGATTTATTACAATGAGCAGTTCTTC. Its translation: CASKDGREGIYYNEQFF.

The chain employs TRBV6-5 and TRBJ2-1; 8 nucleotides line up with TRBD1. Per the germline V gene, CDR1 is MNHEY and CDR2 is SVGAGI. V lost 6 bases, J lost 16 bases, and 14 bases stayed unmatched. The CDR3 contains 13 residues. In DNA form, the CDR3 reads TGTGCCAGCAGCGCAACCGGGACAGGCTACCTCTTCTTC. As protein: CASSATGTGYLFF.

This clone came up a few times. The chain carries TRBV7-2 and TRBJ2-3; D unclear. Germline CDR1 and CDR2: SGHTA and FQGNSA. Trimming took off 3 bases at V and 4 bases at J, with 8 bases between the two ends. This CDR3 is 13 amino acids long. The CDR3 protein is CASSFTYPDTQYF. The CDR3 DNA follows: TGTGCCAGCAGCTTTACTTATCCAGATACGCAGTATTTT.

J is TRBJ2-2 and V is TRBV7-9; 7 nucleotides match TRBD1. The CDR3 is 14 residues long. V lost 8 bases and J lost 7; bases outside the gene matches: 10. CDR1 and CDR2 from the germline V gene are SEHNR and FQNEAQ (reference sequence). The CDR3 DNA reads as TGTGCCAGCGGACAGGTGGGCGAAGTCGGGGAGCTGTTTTTT. This translates into CASGQVGEVGELFF.

The rearrangement uses TRBV27 and TRBJ2-2; 7 nucleotides match TRBD1. This CDR3 has 13 residues. Germline loops: CDR1 MNHEY, CDR2 SMNVEV (reference sequence). J gave up 1 base and V 10 bases, and 3 bases lay outside the gene matches. DNA of the CDR3: TGTGCCACCCGACAGGGGAACACCGGGGAGCTGTTTTTT. It specifies CATRQGNTGELFF.

The V and J genes are TRBV5-1 and TRBJ2-5; 7 nucleotides line up with TRBD1. Losses at the gene ends were 0 bases for V and 5 bases for J; bases not matched to a gene: 4. The CDR3 is 14 amino acids. Per germline, CDR1 SGHRS and CDR2 YFSETQ. Written as DNA, the CDR3 is TGCGCCAGCAGCTTGGCCGGGACAGTTGAGACCCAGTACTTC. Encoded protein: CASSLAGTVETQYF.

This chain links TRBV11-2 with TRBJ2-4; 9 bases match TRBD2. The CDR3 covers 15 residues. The V segment lost 4 bases and the J segment 1 base; nucleotides outside the gene matches: 2. Germline-derived CDR1 and CDR2 are SGHAT and FQNNGV. The CDR3 is CASSYGLAAKNIQYF. The CDR3 DNA follows: TGTGCCAGCAGCTATGGACTAGCGGCCAAAAACATTCAGTACTTC.

The chain recombines TRBV15 with TRBJ1-2, with unresolved D. CDR1 is LNHNV, CDR2 YYDKDF, per germline (reference sequence). Trimming stripped 5 bases from V and 5 bases from J, with 15 bases between. This CDR3 spans 14 amino acids. The CDR3 nucleotides are TGTGCCACCAGCCTCCAAAAGGGAGCTTATGGCTACACCTTC. This sequence encodes CATSLQKGAYGYTF.

This clone was seen a few times. As DNA, the CDR3 is TGCGCCACCGCAGCGGGCCTCACAGATACGCAGTATTTT. As protein: CATAAGLTDTQYF. The V call is TRBV5-1, the J call TRBJ2-3; TRBD2 might be the D (6 bases). Trimming stripped 9 bases from V and 2 bases from J, with 13 bases between. The germline CDR1 and CDR2 sequences are SGHRS and YFSETQ. The CDR3 has 13 amino acids.

CDR3 sequence reads: CASSSSGRASSYNEQFF. CDR3 nucleotide sequence: TGTGCCAGCAGCTCCAGCGGGAGGGCCAGCTCCTACAATGAGCAGTTCTTC. The rearrangement links TRBV11-2 to TRBJ2-1; 10 bases are a match to TRBD2. J gave up 0 bases and V 4 bases, and 6 bases lay outside the gene matches. Per the germline V gene, CDR1 is SGHAT and CDR2 is FQNNGV. The CDR3 runs to 17 residues.

The V and J genes are TRBV5-1 and TRBJ1-1; a weak D match, TRBD1 (6 bases). Trimming pared 0 bases from V and 0 bases from J, leaving 15 bases between. The CDR3 loop spans 17 amino acids. The germline CDR1 and CDR2 sequences are SGHRS and YFSETQ. Here the CDR3 DNA reads TGCGCCAGCAGCTTGGTGGGGGGGGCGGGCATGAACACTGAAGCTTTCTTT. It is translated as CASSLVGGAGMNTEAFF.

The table lists this clone with a few counts. The chain recombines TRBV2 with TRBJ1-1; 7 nucleotides align to TRBD1. V gave up 4 bases and J gave up 5 bases; unmatched junction bases: 7. The CDR3 sequence is 14 residues long. The germline V gene encodes CDR1 SNHLY and CDR2 FYNNEI. The CDR3: CASSADRRRTEAFF. CDR3 DNA sequence: TGTGCCAGCAGTGCGGACAGGCGGCGGACTGAAGCTTTCTTT.

This clone was counted between two and nine times. The chain employs TRBV4-3 and TRBJ1-4, with TRBD1 matching over 11 bases. The germline gives CDR1 LGHNA, CDR2 YSLEER. Trimming removed 4 bases from V and 1 base from J; junction bases left unmatched: 11. The CDR3 consists of 19 residues. Written as DNA, the CDR3 is TGCGCCAGCAGCCCTGCCGGGACAGGGGGGAAAGAAACTAATGAAAAACTGTTTTTT. It codes for CASSPAGTGGKETNEKLFF.

The genes are TRBV9 and TRBJ1-3; D perhaps matches TRBD1 (6 bases). There are 15 residues in the CDR3. Looked up from germline, CDR1 is SGDLS and CDR2 is YYNGEE. V gave up 4 bases and J gave up 3 bases, with 14 bases separating them. DNA for the CDR3: TGTGCCAGCAGCCTGGGACAAGGGATTGGAAACACCATATATTTT. Translation gives CASSLGQGIGNTIYF. The variable domain in full, completed from reference TRBV9 and TRBJ1-3, reads DSGVTQTPKHLITATGQRVTLRCSPRSGDLSVYWYQQSLDQGLQFLIQYYNGEERAKGNILERFSAQQFPDLHSELNLSSLELGDSALYFCASSLGQGIGNTIYFGEGSWLTVV.